Each of the 3 T cell receptor beta chains below was sequenced from the same sample in a study of blood T cells in healthy people across ages. The second PCR ran roughly 6 to 11 cycles with a sample-barcoded 5' primer and J-beta primers. TCRdb redid the calling of the 5' RACE reads with MiXCR, one entry per CDR3 protein. The top ten clones hold roughly 12% of a sample with approximately 1.5 million distinct CDR3 sequences, about 35% of them seen once. What was sequenced was blood. Source of these receptors: a woman aged 25-40 years in good health.

Many counts were recorded for this clonotype. The chain combines TRBV18 with TRBJ2-5; D ambiguous. The CDR3 loop spans 13 amino acids. Trimming shortened V by 5 bases and J by 3 bases, and 10 bases separated the two germline ends. Germline V lookup: CDR1 KGHSH, CDR2 LQKENI. The CDR3 is CASSYDDEETQYF. The CDR3 bases are TGTGCCAGCTCATATGACGACGAAGAGACCCAGTACTTC.

Notes on this clonotype: Mismatch with germline at one junction end may stem from a read error. The chain is built from TRBV4-1 and TRBJ2-2, with D tentatively TRBD1 (6 bases). This CDR3 has 16 amino acids. Germline V CDR1 and CDR2: MGHRA, YSYEKL. Written as DNA, the CDR3 is TGCGCCTGCAGCCAAGTGGGGGCGCGGAACACCGGGGAGCTGTTTTTT. Translation gives CACSQVGARNTGELFF.

This clonotype turned up a few times. The V and J genes are TRBV4-1 and TRBJ2-2; TRBD1 matches at 9 bases. CDR1 and CDR2 (germline): MGHRA, YSYEKL. V lost 4 bases, J lost 3 bases, and 6 bases stayed unmatched. There are 16 residues in the CDR3. Here the CDR3 reads CASSPRQGEDTGELFF. DNA for the CDR3: TGCGCCAGCAGCCCCAGACAGGGGGAGGACACCGGGGAGCTGTTTTTT.